This T cell receptor beta chain is from a study of Graves' ophthalmopathy and Graves' hyperthyroidism (dated by TCRdb to the late 2010s). For the study in its entirety: Hyperthyroidism was considered stable if no progression to ophthalmopathy occurred within 18 months of follow-up. The study used signatures of the TCR beta repertoire to tell Graves' ophthalmopathy apart from Graves' hyperthyroidism and to predict which patients would progress to ophthalmopathy. In total, around 140 blood samples were TCR-sequenced: fewer than 50 ophthalmopathy, about 75 hyperthyroidism and roughly 17 hyperthyroidism-to-ophthalmopathy patients. A discovery set of 95 to 100 patients (about 45 ophthalmopathy, 57 stable hyperthyroidism) was enrolled to explore V-J signatures distinguishing ophthalmopathy from hyperthyroidism. The independent validation cohort included 18 to 20 hyperthyroidism patients plus 17 patients who later progressed from hyperthyroidism to ophthalmopathy. In roughly six hyperthyroidism patients, the T-cell repertoire of thyroid tissue was compared with the T-cell repertoire of blood. Once sampling was done, hyperthyroidism patients were given methimazole at a starting dose of 30 mg daily, while ophthalmopathy patients were given high-dose intravenous methylprednisolone.

At the junction V is shortened by 5 bases and J by 5 bases; bases outside the gene matches: 9. In the germline V gene, CDR1 corresponds to WSHSY and CDR2 to SAAADI. The CDR3 holds 14 amino acids from the cysteine to the phenylalanine. CDR3 DNA only is kept here, 42 bases in frame from base 1. There are many counts of this clonotype. Its binding antigen is unknown. Per-nucleotide qualities are absent, and no much larger clonotype sits a single base away. For repertoire sequencing, the TCR beta CDR3 regions were amplified from RNA transcripts. A first-round RT-PCR used HTBI primers with the Qiagen OneStep RT-PCR kit, followed by a second-round multiplex PCR, size selection and purification. Libraries were sequenced paired-end with 100 bp reads on an Illumina HiSeq2000. Per the source publication's procedure: SOAPnuke was used to process the reads, removing any read that contained adapters or uncalled bases, had a mean Phred below 15, or lacked an exact match to the constant primer or identifier. High-quality paired reads were merged with COPE v1.2.5. Clonotypes were defined as unique nucleotide sequences and were aligned to IMGT TRB V, D and J references using MiTCR v1.1. Analysis was restricted to V-J combinations with a frequency above 0.0001, which covered about 99% of repertoires. For each V-J combination, a TCR clonal expansion and chaos score was defined as F50 clonal expansion divided by the chaos observed in the TCRdist matrix. Welch's t-statistics and random forest were used to reduce the features to some 13 V-J combinations, which were then used as input to a naive Bayes classifier. Thyroid-blood repertoire similarity was quantified with the Morisita-Horn index. The public reads were reanalyzed by TCRdb: fastp trimming at Q25, MiXCR alignment, in-frame beta chains only. Rows with one shared CDR3 protein collapse into an entry with the most common genes and DNA. TCRdb, not the authors, supplied the V and J calls. The sample contains a few hundred thousand distinct CDR3 sequences, approximately 35% of them found a single time. The ten largest clones represent about 4.2% of the sample.

Patients with hyperthyroidism were aged 18 to 65 years, had been newly diagnosed, and had a disease duration of less than 2 months. Patients with other autoimmune diseases, uncontrolled infections, pregnancy or lactation were excluded from the study. Diagnosis was based on clinical symptoms, serum thyroxine, TRAb, thyroid ultrasound and orbital computed tomography. Total RNA was extracted with Trizol reagent and quality-checked on an Agilent 2100 Bioanalyzer. General findings and caveats noted by the study authors: In cross-validation, the 13-signature model distinguished ophthalmopathy from stable hyperthyroidism with 85% to 90% sensitivity and about 81% specificity, and in the test set the corresponding values were approximately 80% and 75%. No statistical method was used to set the sample size in advance, and the investigators knew which group each participant was assigned to. In validation, the model predicted ophthalmopathy progression with over 60% sensitivity and around 72% specificity; roughly 11 predicted patients were CT-confirmed with GO in a median of around 6 months. Most expanded thyroid clonotypes with frequency above 0.001 were also detected in blood, suggesting blood repertoires may reflect the thyroid immune response.

The receptor chain draws on TRBV10-2 and TRBJ2-7; 7 central nucleotides agree with TRBD1. The sequencing input was peripheral blood or thyroid tissue (not recorded which). The source is an adult man with Graves' hyperthyroidism. Here the CDR3 is given as CASSPGTASNEQYF. The nucleotides are TGCGCCAGCAGTCCCGGGACAGCAAGTAACGAGCAGTACTTC.